A single sample gave rise to the 22 T cell receptor beta chains below, sequenced in a study of CD8 T cells in Susac syndrome. Random hexamers primed reverse transcription of about 0.5 to 1 ug RNA. In TCRdb, the immunoSEQ multiplex PCR reads were re-called with MiXCR into one record per CDR3 protein. Of 160,000 or so distinct CDR3 sequences in the sample, 90% to 95% are singletons; the top ten hold less than 0.2%. The sequenced sample was CD8+ T cells from PBMCs. The origin of the receptors is a human donor with multiple sclerosis.

The chain uses TRBV7-9 and TRBJ2-1; no definite D call. Trimming stripped 1 base from V and 1 base from J, with 8 bases between. CDR1 is SEHNR, CDR2 FQNEAQ, per germline (reference sequence). The CDR3 loop spans 15 amino acids. CDR3 sequence (DNA): TGTGCCAGCAGCTTAGGGCAGCCATCCTACAATGAGCAGTTCTTC. Protein sequence: CASSLGQPSYNEQFF.

The chain employs TRBV15 and TRBJ2-1; D uncertain. The CDR3 sequence is 12 residues long. Per the germline V gene, CDR1 is LNHNV and CDR2 is YYDKDF (reference sequence). Trimming shortened V by 3 bases and J by 9 bases, and 9 bases separated the two germline ends. The CDR3 reads CATSSPMSEQFF. CDR3 nucleotides: TGTGCCACCAGCAGCCCTATGAGTGAGCAGTTCTTC.

This chain links TRBV6-6 with TRBJ2-2, with 10 positions matching TRBD1. This CDR3 has 16 amino acids. The germline V gene has CDR1 MNHNY and CDR2 SVGAGI (reference sequence). Trimming took 6 bases from V and 2 from J; bases not matched to a gene: 6. CDR3 in DNA: TGTGCCAGCAGAACAGGGACAGGGGATAACACCGGGGAGCTGTTTTTT. It specifies CASRTGTGDNTGELFF.

The chain uses TRBV9 and TRBJ2-1; 10 nucleotides align to TRBD1. Germline loops: CDR1 SGDLS, CDR2 YYNGEE. This CDR3 comprises 15 residues. The V gene end was trimmed by 4 bases and the J gene end by 8 bases; junction bases not matched to a gene: 9. In DNA, the CDR3 is TGTGCCAGCAGCACCCGGGACAGGGGTTTCGATGAGCAGTTCTTC. It encodes CASSTRDRGFDEQFF.

The chain has TRBV13 and TRBJ2-1; D not certain. The CDR3 spans 13 residues. Deletions cut 5 bases from V and 7 bases from J, with 12 bases between. CDR1 and CDR2 (germline): PRHDT, FYEKMQ (reference sequence). For the CDR3, the DNA is TGTGCCAGCAGCGGGCGAACTATTAATGAGCAGTTCTTC. This sequence encodes CASSGRTINEQFF.

This clonotype was observed a handful of times. The chain combines TRBV7-9 with TRBJ2-7; D might be TRBD2 (6 bases). Trimming took 6 bases from V and 4 from J, leaving 10 bases between them. The CDR3 totals 12 residues. Germline V gene data show CDR1 as SEHNR and CDR2 as FQNEAQ (reference sequence). The CDR3 protein is CASSLGRYEQYF. CDR3 in DNA: TGTGCCAGCAGTTTGGGGAGGTACGAGCAGTACTTC.

The chain is built from TRBV20-1 and TRBJ2-2, with D perhaps TRBD2 (5 bases). Germline values: CDR1 DFQATT, CDR2 SNEGSKA (reference sequence). This CDR3 is 11 amino acids long. V was cut by 5 bases and J by 8 bases, with 9 bases left in between. As DNA, the CDR3 is TGCAGTGCTCCTGAGGGAGGGGAGCTGTTTTTT. This codes for CSAPEGGELFF.

V usage is TRBV14 and J usage is TRBJ1-5; no clear D. CDR3 length equals 16 residues. Trimming removed 6 bases at V and 0 bases at J, with 15 bases between. Germline values: CDR1 SGHDN, CDR2 FVKESK. CDR3 sequence: CASRRDGGHSNQPQHF. CDR3 nucleotide sequence: TGTGCCAGCAGACGTGATGGCGGTCATAGCAATCAGCCCCAGCATTTT.

The chain employs TRBV30 and TRBJ2-1, with TRBD2 identical over 8 bases. Germline CDR1 is GTSNPN and CDR2 is SVGIG (reference sequence). The CDR3 loop spans 14 amino acids. V was pared by 3 bases and J by 7 bases, with 8 bases of the junction left unmatched. The CDR3 loop is CAWSSGSGVNEQFF. CDR3 bases: TGTGCCTGGAGCAGCGGGAGTGGAGTGAATGAGCAGTTCTTC.

The genes are TRBV27 and TRBJ1-1; D not resolved. The CDR3 runs 13 residues. The ends were cut back, 6 bases at V and 7 bases at J, with 15 bases in the middle. Per germline, CDR1 MNHEY and CDR2 SMNVEV (reference sequence). The CDR3 bases are TGTGCCAGCAGCCCCGGACCGCGCTTTGAAGCTTTCTTT. Translated, it gives CASSPGPRFEAFF.

The chain carries TRBV15 and TRBJ1-6, with no clear D. The CDR3 consists of 17 residues. Trimming removed 5 bases from V and 7 bases from J, with 21 bases in between. Germline loops: CDR1 LNHNV, CDR2 YYDKDF (reference sequence). CDR3 sequence reads: CATSQEPGGSGNSPLHF. The CDR3 DNA is TGTGCCACCAGCCAAGAACCGGGTGGGAGTGGGAATTCACCCCTCCACTTT.

The chain combines TRBV29-1 with TRBJ2-7, with 7 positions matching TRBD1. The CDR3 length is 13 residues. Germline V gene sequence: CDR1 SQVTM, CDR2 ANQGSEA. Trimming cost V 4 bases and J 4 bases; bases outside gene matches: 7. The CDR3 bases are TGCAGCGTTGTCCCGGGACAGACATACGAGCAGTACTTC. Residues: CSVVPGQTYEQYF.

This clonotype was seen just once. The rearrangement links TRBV12-5 to TRBJ2-1; D is uncertain. Deletions cut 6 bases from V and 2 bases from J, with 11 bases between. The CDR3 has 14 amino acids. Germline V gives CDR1 LGHNT, CDR2 FRNRAP. The CDR3 DNA reads as TGTGCTAGTGGGCCGTTAGGGCCCTACAATGAGCAGTTCTTC. Translating gives CASGPLGPYNEQFF.

The chain uses TRBV14 and TRBJ1-3; 8 bases are shared with TRBD1. This CDR3 spans 17 amino acids. Germline CDR1 and CDR2: SGHDN and FVKESK. V lost 1 base and J lost 6; bases outside the gene matches: 11. CDR3 coding DNA: TGTGCCAGCAGCCAAGGTCCGACAGGGGTCAGACAAAACACCATATATTTT. Encoded protein: CASSQGPTGVRQNTIYF. The full variable domain, completed using reference TRBV14 and TRBJ1-3, is EAGVTQFPSHSVIEKGQTVTLRCDPISGHDNLYWYRRVMGKEIKFLLHFVKESKQDESGMPNNRFLAERTGGTYSTLKVQPAELEDSGVYFCASSQGPTGVRQNTIYFGEGSWLTVV.

Here the CDR3 DNA reads TGCAGTGCTACCCAAGGACTAGCGGGAAGTGGGCAGTACTTC. This encodes CSATQGLAGSGQYF. The chain has TRBV20-1 and TRBJ2-7; TRBD2 agrees at 12 bases. The CDR3 loop spans 14 amino acids. Germline CDR1 is DFQATT and CDR2 is SNEGSKA (reference sequence). V gave up 4 bases and J gave up 9 bases; unmatched junction bases: 10.

The chain joins TRBV3-1 to TRBJ2-5; D gene ambiguous. The V gene's germline CDR1 is LGHDT and CDR2 YNNKEL (reference sequence). With 1 base removed from V and 5 bases from J, the gap between germline ends came to 8 bases. The CDR3 has 13 residues. The CDR3 reads CASSQVVLETQYF. The CDR3 DNA sequence: TGTGCCAGCAGCCAAGTTGTCCTGGAGACCCAGTACTTC.

J is TRBJ1-5 and V is TRBV12-3 or TRBV12-4, with D unresolved. This CDR3 has 14 amino acids. Deletions cut 3 bases from V and 5 bases from J, with 11 bases between. The CDR3 sequence is CASSFGDTHQPQHF. The CDR3 DNA follows: TGTGCCAGCAGTTTTGGTGACACCCATCAGCCCCAGCATTTT.

V gene TRBV13 combines with J gene TRBJ2-5; perhaps TRBD1 as D (5 bases). This CDR3 comprises 13 residues. CDR1 PRHDT and CDR2 FYEKMQ come from the germline V gene (reference sequence). V gave up 5 bases and J gave up 4 bases, with 11 bases separating them. The CDR3 is CASSPGIRETQYF. The CDR3 DNA follows: TGTGCCAGCAGCCCAGGGATCAGAGAGACCCAGTACTTC.

J is TRBJ1-6 and V is TRBV19; no definite D call. This CDR3 contains 14 residues. Trimming took 4 bases from V and 5 from J, leaving 9 bases between them. Germline lookup yields CDR1 LNHDA and CDR2 SQIVND (reference sequence). The CDR3 sequence is CASSSGTNNSPLHF. CDR3 nucleotide sequence: TGTGCCAGTAGTAGCGGTACCAATAATTCACCCCTCCACTTT.

The rearrangement uses TRBV6-6 and TRBJ1-5; a weak D match, TRBD1 (5 bases). The CDR3 is made up of 14 amino acids. Germline values: CDR1 MNHNY, CDR2 SVGAGI (reference sequence). V was shortened by 2 bases and J by 6 bases, with 11 bases between the two germline ends. The CDR3 nucleotides read TGTGCCAGCAGTTACATTCCAGGGCTTCAGCCCCAGCATTTT. Protein product: CASSYIPGLQPQHF.

The gene calls are TRBV12-3 or TRBV12-4 and TRBJ2-7, with 11 positions matching TRBD2. The CDR3 has 16 residues. V lost 5 bases and J lost 5; bases outside the gene matches: 11. This chain's CDR3 is CASSPVAGGPLNEQYF. The DNA for the CDR3 is TGTGCCAGCAGTCCCGTAGCGGGGGGGCCTTTGAACGAGCAGTACTTC.

The V and J genes are TRBV11-1 and TRBJ1-2; no reliable D call. This CDR3 is 15 amino acids long. From germline, CDR1 is SGHAT and CDR2 FQDESV (reference sequence). Trimming took off 1 base at V and 4 bases at J, with 13 bases between the two ends. DNA of the CDR3: TGTGCCAGCAGCTTAGACCAAGCGGCGAGCTATGGCTACACCTTC. Translation: CASSLDQAASYGYTF. Filled out from reference TRBV11-1 and TRBJ1-2, the complete variable domain reads EAEVAQSPRYKITEKSQAVAFWCDPISGHATLYWYRQILGQGPELLVQFQDESVVDDSQLPKDRFSAERLKGVDSTLKIQPAELGDSAMYLCASSLDQAASYGYTFGSGTRLTVV.